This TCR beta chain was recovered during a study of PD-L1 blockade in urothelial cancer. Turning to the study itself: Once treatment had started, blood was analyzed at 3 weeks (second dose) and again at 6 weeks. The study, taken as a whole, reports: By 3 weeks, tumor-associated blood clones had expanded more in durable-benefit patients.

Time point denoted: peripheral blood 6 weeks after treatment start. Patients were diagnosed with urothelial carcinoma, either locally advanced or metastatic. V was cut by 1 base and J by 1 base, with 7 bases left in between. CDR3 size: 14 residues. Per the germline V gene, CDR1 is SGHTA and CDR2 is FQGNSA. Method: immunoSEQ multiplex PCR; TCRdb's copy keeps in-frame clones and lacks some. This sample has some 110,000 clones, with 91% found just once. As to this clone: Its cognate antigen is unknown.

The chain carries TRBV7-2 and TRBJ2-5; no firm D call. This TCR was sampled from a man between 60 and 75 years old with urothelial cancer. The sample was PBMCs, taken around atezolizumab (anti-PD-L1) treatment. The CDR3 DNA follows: TGTGCCAGCAGCTTAGATAGTTTCCAAGAGACCCAGTACTTC. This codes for CASSLDSFQETQYF.